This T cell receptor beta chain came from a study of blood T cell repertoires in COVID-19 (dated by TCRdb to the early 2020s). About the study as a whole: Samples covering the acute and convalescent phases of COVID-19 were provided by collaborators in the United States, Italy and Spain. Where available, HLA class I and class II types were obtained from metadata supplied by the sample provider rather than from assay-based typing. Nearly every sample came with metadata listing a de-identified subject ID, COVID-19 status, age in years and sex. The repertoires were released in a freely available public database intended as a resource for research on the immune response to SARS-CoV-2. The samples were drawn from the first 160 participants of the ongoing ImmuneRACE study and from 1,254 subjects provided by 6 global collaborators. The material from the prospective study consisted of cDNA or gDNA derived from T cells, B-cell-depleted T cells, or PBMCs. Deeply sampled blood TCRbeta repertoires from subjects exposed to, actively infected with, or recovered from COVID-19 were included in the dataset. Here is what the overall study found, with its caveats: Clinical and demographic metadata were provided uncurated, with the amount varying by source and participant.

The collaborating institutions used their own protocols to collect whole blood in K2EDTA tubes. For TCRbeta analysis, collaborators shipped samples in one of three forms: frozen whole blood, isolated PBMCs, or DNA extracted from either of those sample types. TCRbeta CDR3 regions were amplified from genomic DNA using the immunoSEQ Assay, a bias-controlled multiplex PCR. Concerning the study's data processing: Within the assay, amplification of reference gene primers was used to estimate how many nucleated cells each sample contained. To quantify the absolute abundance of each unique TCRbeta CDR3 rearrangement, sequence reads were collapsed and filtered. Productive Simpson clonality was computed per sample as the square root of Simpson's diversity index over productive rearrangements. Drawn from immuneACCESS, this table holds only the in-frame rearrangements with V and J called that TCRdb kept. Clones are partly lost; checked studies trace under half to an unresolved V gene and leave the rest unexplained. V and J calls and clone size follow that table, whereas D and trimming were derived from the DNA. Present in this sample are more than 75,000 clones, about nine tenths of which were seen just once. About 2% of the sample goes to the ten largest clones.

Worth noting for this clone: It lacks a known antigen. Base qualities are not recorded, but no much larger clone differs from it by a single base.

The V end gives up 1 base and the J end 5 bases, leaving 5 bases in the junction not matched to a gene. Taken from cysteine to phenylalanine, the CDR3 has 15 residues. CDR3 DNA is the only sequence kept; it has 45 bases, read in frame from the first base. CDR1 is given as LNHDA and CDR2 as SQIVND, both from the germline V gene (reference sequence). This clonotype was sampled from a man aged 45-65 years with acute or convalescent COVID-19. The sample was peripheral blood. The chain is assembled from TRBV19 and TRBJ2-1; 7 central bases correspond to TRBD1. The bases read TGTGCCAGTAGTATAGCGCAGGGGGATAACAATGAGCAGTTCTTC. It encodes CASSIAQGDNNEQFF.